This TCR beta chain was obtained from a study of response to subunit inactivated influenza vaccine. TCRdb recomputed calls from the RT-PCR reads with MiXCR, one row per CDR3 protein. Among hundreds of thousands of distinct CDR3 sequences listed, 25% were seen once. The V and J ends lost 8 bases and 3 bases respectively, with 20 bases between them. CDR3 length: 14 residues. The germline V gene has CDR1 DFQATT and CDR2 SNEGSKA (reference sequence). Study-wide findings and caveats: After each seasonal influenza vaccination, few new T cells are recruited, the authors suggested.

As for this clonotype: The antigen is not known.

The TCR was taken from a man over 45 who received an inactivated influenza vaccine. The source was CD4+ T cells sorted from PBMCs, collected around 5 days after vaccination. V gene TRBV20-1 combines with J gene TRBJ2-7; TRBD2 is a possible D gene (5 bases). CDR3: CSTNKEGRRYEQYF. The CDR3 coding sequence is TGCAGTACTAATAAAGAGGGAAGGCGCTACGAGCAGTACTTC.